The rows below give T cell receptor beta chains drawn from one sample of a study of blood T cell repertoires in COVID-19. The table came from immunoSEQ multiplex PCR; TCRdb's copy has only in-frame clones and leaves some out. The table has 100,000 to 120,000 clones, about 88% seen once. Sequenced: peripheral blood. All receptors derive from a woman aged 70 to 79 who had recovered from COVID-19. CDR3s include the opening cysteine and the closing phenylalanine or tryptophan. D genes are given only for firm matches. Clone sizes are given selectively: once, few, many, or a class where the clone is expanded.

V gene,J gene,clone size,D gene,CDR3 protein,CDR3 DNA
TRBV7-9,TRBJ1-2,NA,TRBD1,CASSPGTGVFANYGYTF,TGTGCCAGCAGCCCAGGGACAGGGGTTTTTGCTAACTATGGCTACACCTTC
TRBV6-5,TRBJ2-7,NA,TRBD1,CASSPTGTRHEQYF,TGTGCCAGCAGCCCGACAGGGACAAGGCACGAGCAGTACTTC
TRBV2,TRBJ2-5,NA,NA,CASSEARGQETQYF,TGTGCCAGCAGTGAAGCACGAGGGCAGGAGACCCAGTACTTC
TRBV15,TRBJ2-3,NA,NA,CATSNPAGPDTQYF,TGTGCCACCAGCAACCCGGCGGGACCAGATACGCAGTATTTT
TRBV5-1,TRBJ1-6,NA,TRBD1,CASSWTGGPLHF,TGCGCCAGCAGCTGGACAGGGGGGCCCCTCCACTTT
TRBV7-3,TRBJ1-2,NA,TRBD1,CASSPTGPRDGGYTF,TGTGCCAGCAGTCCGACAGGGCCCCGGGATGGGGGCTACACCTTC
TRBV2,TRBJ1-5,NA,NA,CASGEGTGDGTRGGGIPQPQHF,TGTGCCAGCGGAGAGGGTACAGGCGATGGGACTCGGGGGGGCGGAATTCCCCAGCCCCAGCATTTT
TRBV20-1,TRBJ2-3,NA,TRBD1,CGTGPTDTQYF,TGCGGGACAGGGCCCACAGATACGCAGTATTTT
TRBV2,TRBJ2-7,NA,NA,CASRRGWSYEQYF,TGTGCCAGCCGTCGGGGTTGGTCCTACGAGCAGTACTTC
TRBV7-9,TRBJ2-1,NA,NA,CASSPRDTYNEQFF,TGTGCCAGCAGCCCGCGAGACACCTACAATGAGCAGTTCTTC
TRBV3-1/TRBV3-2,TRBJ1-2,NA,TRBD1,CASSQAGTDYGYTF,TGTGCCAGCAGCCAAGCCGGGACAGACTATGGCTACACCTTC
TRBV19,TRBJ1-5,NA,TRBD1,CASSITRGDQPQHF,TGTGCCAGTAGTATTACCAGGGGGGATCAGCCCCAGCATTTT
TRBV3-1/TRBV3-2,TRBJ2-5,NA,TRBD2,CASRRGLAGVETQYF,TGTGCCAGCAGGCGAGGACTAGCGGGGGTAGAGACCCAGTACTTC
TRBV6-6,TRBJ1-6,NA,NA,CASKERGARSPLHF,TGTGCCAGCAAAGAACGGGGGGCACGTTCACCCCTCCACTTT
TRBV3-1/TRBV3-2,TRBJ1-1,few,NA,CASSLQLLNTEAFF,TGTGCCAGCAGCCTACAGCTGTTGAACACTGAAGCTTTCTTT
TRBV30,TRBJ1-2,once,TRBD1,CAWMGGTGDNYGYTF,TGTGCCTGGATGGGCGGGACAGGGGATAACTATGGCTACACCTTC
TRBV27,TRBJ2-1,NA,NA,CASSLGWSLSYNEQFF,TGTGCCAGCAGTTTAGGGTGGAGCTTATCCTACAATGAGCAGTTCTTC
TRBV7-2,TRBJ2-5,once,NA,CASSPKPNRVWETQYF,TGTGCCAGCAGCCCCAAACCAAACAGGGTTTGGGAGACCCAGTACTTC
TRBV2,TRBJ2-3,NA,TRBD2,CASSGLAGNTDTQYF,TGTGCCAGCAGTGGGCTAGCGGGAAATACAGATACGCAGTATTTT
TRBV9,TRBJ2-7,once,TRBD1,CASSRQGASTYEQYF,TGTGCCAGCAGTCGACAGGGGGCGTCGACCTACGAGCAGTACTTC
TRBV9,TRBJ1-5,NA,NA,CASSVGSGANQPQHF,TGTGCCAGCAGCGTAGGGTCAGGGGCTAATCAGCCCCAGCATTTT
TRBV19,TRBJ1-6,NA,NA,CASSIRGANSPLHF,TGTGCCAGTAGTATTCGGGGGGCGAATTCACCCCTCCACTTT
TRBV27,TRBJ2-5,NA,NA,CASSLWGGEETQYF,TGTGCCAGCAGTTTATGGGGCGGGGAAGAGACCCAGTACTTC
TRBV27,TRBJ2-5,NA,NA,CASKIRGTNKETQYF,TGTGCCAGCAAAATACGCGGGACGAACAAAGAGACCCAGTACTTC
TRBV6-2/TRBV6-3,TRBJ2-5,NA,NA,CASSWGSTAQETQYF,TGTGCCAGCAGTTGGGGCTCTACGGCCCAAGAGACCCAGTACTTC
TRBV27,TRBJ1-6,once,NA,CASSRQGYSYNSPLHF,TGTGCCAGCAGTAGGCAGGGTTACTCCTATAATTCACCCCTCCACTTT
TRBV11-2,TRBJ2-1,NA,TRBD2,CASSLSGGSSYNEQFF,TGTGCCAGCAGCCTTAGCGGGGGGAGCTCCTACAATGAGCAGTTCTTC
TRBV7-2,TRBJ2-3,NA,TRBD2,CASSFGHGLAIDTQYF,TGTGCCAGCAGCTTTGGGCACGGACTAGCAATAGATACGCAGTATTTT
TRBV5-1,TRBJ2-5,NA,NA,CASNRDSGGETQYF,TGCGCCAGCAATCGGGACTCCGGCGGAGAGACCCAGTACTTC
TRBV11-2,TRBJ2-4,NA,NA,CASSYLGTLGDIQYF,TGTGCCAGCAGCTATCTCGGGACTTTGGGGGACATTCAGTACTTC
TRBV19,TRBJ2-7,NA,TRBD1,CASSYRGADEQYF,TGTGCCAGTAGTTACAGGGGTGCCGACGAGCAGTACTTC
TRBV18,TRBJ1-3,once,NA,CASSPTGGDSGNTIYF,TGTGCCAGCTCACCAACGGGGGGGGACTCTGGAAACACCATATATTTT
TRBV7-2,TRBJ2-3,NA,TRBD2,CASTQTSGGASTQYF,TGTGCCAGCACCCAGACTAGCGGGGGGGCGAGTACGCAGTATTTT
TRBV11-2,TRBJ2-2,once,TRBD1,CASSPRGQGLAGNTGELFF,TGTGCCAGCAGCCCTCGGGGACAGGGGTTGGCGGGTAACACCGGGGAGCTGTTTTTT
TRBV12-3/TRBV12-4,TRBJ2-1,NA,NA,CASSLGRVRQFF,TGTGCCAGCAGTTTAGGGCGGGTGCGGCAGTTCTTC
TRBV28,TRBJ2-4,NA,TRBD1,CASTLAARTGMDIQYF,TGTGCCAGCACCTTAGCCGCTAGGACAGGGATGGACATTCAGTACTTC
TRBV27,TRBJ2-1,once,TRBD1,CASSLISGTGLNNEQFF,TGTGCCAGCAGTTTAATCAGCGGGACAGGGCTCAACAATGAGCAGTTCTTC
TRBV20-1,TRBJ2-1,NA,NA,CSASLRPTSYNEQFF,TGCAGTGCTAGTTTGCGGCCTACCTCCTACAATGAGCAGTTCTTC
TRBV5-1,TRBJ1-2,NA,TRBD1,CASSGLRQGAGGYTF,TGCGCCAGCAGCGGACTTAGACAGGGGGCTGGAGGCTACACCTTC